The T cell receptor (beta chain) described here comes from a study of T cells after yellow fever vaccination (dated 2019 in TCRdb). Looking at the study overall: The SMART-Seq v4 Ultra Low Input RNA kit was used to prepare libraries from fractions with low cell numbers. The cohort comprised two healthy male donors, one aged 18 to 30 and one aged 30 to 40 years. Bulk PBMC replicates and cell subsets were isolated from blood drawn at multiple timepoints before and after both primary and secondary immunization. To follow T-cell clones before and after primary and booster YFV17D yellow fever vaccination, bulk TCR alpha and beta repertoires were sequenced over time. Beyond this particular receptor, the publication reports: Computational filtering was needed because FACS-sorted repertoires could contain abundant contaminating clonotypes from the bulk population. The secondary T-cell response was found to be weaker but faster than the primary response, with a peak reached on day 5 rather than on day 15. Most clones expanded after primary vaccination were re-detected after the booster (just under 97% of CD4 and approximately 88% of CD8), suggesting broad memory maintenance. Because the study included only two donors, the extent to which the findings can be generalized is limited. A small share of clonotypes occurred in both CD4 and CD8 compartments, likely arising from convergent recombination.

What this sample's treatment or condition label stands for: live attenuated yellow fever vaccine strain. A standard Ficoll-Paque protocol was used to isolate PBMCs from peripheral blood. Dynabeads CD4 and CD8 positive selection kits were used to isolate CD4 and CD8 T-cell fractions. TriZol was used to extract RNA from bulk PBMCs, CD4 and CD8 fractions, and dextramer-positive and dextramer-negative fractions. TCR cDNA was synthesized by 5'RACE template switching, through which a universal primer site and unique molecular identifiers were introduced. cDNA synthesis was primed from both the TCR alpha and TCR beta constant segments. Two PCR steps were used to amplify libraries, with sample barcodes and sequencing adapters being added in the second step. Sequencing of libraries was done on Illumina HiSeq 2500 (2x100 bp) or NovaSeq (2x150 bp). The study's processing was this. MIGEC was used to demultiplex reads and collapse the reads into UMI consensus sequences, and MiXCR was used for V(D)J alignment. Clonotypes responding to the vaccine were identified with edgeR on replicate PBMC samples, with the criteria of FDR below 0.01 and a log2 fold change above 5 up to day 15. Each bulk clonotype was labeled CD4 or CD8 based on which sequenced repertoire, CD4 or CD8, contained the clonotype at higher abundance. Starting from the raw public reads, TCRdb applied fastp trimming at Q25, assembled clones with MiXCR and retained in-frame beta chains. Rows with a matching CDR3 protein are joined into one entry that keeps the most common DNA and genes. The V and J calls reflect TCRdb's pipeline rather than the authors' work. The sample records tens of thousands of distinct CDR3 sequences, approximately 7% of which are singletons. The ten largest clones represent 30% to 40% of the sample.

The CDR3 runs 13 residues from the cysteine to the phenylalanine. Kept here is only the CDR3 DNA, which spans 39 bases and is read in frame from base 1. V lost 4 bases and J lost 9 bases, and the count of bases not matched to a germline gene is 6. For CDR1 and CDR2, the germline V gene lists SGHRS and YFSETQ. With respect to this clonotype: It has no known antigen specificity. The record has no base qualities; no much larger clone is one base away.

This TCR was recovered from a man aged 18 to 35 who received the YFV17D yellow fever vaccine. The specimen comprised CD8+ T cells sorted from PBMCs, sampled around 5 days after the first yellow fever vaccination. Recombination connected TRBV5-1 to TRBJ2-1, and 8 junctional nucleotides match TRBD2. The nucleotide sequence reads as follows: TGCGCCAGCAGCCGGGGGGGGGTTGGTGAGCAGTTCTTC. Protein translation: CASSRGGVGEQFF.